This T cell receptor beta chain derives from a study of radiation and T cells in renal cell carcinoma. The ends lost 4 bases at V and 7 bases at J; junction bases unmatched: 11. The CDR3 is 16 residues long. Germline CDR1 SGHVS, CDR2 FNYEAQ. Time point in this sample: baseline pretreatment blood. This sample's treatment: 15 Gy SBRT to primary tumor, nephrectomy 4 weeks later. After SBRT, blood was collected at 2 and 4 weeks, plus baseline. The table came from immunoSEQ multiplex PCR; TCRdb's copy has only in-frame clones and leaves some out. The table shows approximately 110,000 clones, with approximately 80% occurring only once.

The V gene is TRBV7-6, the J gene TRBJ2-7; 12 nucleotides agree with TRBD2. The sample in question was blood, obtained from a patient whose treatment included radiotherapy and nephrectomy. This sequence was found in a woman aged 55-70 years with renal cell carcinoma. CDR3 coding DNA: TGTGCCAGCAGCTCCATGAACGGACTAGCGGGAACTGAGCAGTACTTC. Protein sequence: CASSSMNGLAGTEQYF.